This T cell receptor beta chain was sequenced during a study of shared clonotypes between healthy human individuals. Donors were Caucasian adults residing in Nashville, Tennessee, USA. This CDR3 contains 14 residues. V was pared by 3 bases and J by 5 bases, with 14 bases between. CDR1 is MDHEN and CDR2 is SYDVKM in the germline V gene. Only in-frame clones appear in the TCRdb table, and some are missing; sequencing was by immunoSEQ multiplex PCR. The sample contains some 500,000 clones, about 95% of which appear only once. The sequenced sample consisted of naive CD4+ T cells sorted from blood. Specified subset: CD45RA+ positively selected. This clonotype was obtained from a woman aged 30 to 39 in good health. This chain links TRBV28 with TRBJ2-7, with D perhaps TRBD1 or TRBD2 (6 bases each). This CDR3 reads CASSLSGAGHEQYF. The DNA of the CDR3 is TGTGCCAGCAGTTTGTCGGGGGCTGGGCACGAGCAGTACTTC. The full variable domain, in which reference TRBV28 and TRBJ2-7 provide the parts outside the CDR3, is DVKVTQSSRYLVKRTGEKVFLECVQDMDHENMFWYRQDPGLGLRLIYFSYDVKMKEKGDIPEGYSVSREKKERFSLILESASTNQTSMYLCASSLSGAGHEQYFGPGTRLTVT.